These 25 T cell receptor beta chains came from one sample sequenced in a study of patients and donors after allogeneic stem cell transplantation (dated by TCRdb to about 2020). Library creation used RT-PCR. TCRdb shows the sequencer as NextSeq 550. TCRdb applied fastp at Q25 and MiXCR to the public reads, then kept only in-frame beta chains. Every distinct CDR3 protein forms one entry, paired with its most common genes and DNA. In this sample the table shows about 960,000 distinct CDR3 sequences, approximately 18% of which occur a single time. The top ten hold 5% to 6.5% of the sample. Sequences were obtained from blood, either unsorted or a sorted T cell fraction (not recorded which). All receptors come from a human donor who was either an allogeneic HSCT recipient or a stem cell or donor lymphocyte infusion donor (not recorded which). It is not recorded whose cells these are; they may come from a transplant donor.

The rearrangement links TRBV4-1 to TRBJ2-7; D perhaps matches TRBD1 (7 bases). The germline CDR1 and CDR2 sequences are MGHRA and YSYEKL. The CDR3 is made up of 14 amino acids. The V end was cut by 0 bases, the J end by 6 bases, with 12 bases between. CDR3 sequence: CASSQDRGVLEQYF. For the CDR3, the DNA is TGCGCCAGCAGCCAAGACAGGGGGGTTCTCGAGCAGTACTTC.

Note on this clonotype: This may stem from a read error, because a much larger clone lies one nucleotide away. The gene calls are TRBV24-1 and TRBJ2-1; D gene ambiguous. This CDR3 has 12 amino acids. The germline CDR1 and CDR2 sequences are KGHDR and SFDVKD. V was cut by 7 bases and J by 0 bases, with 3 bases left in between. For the CDR3, the DNA is TGTGCCACCAGCCCCTCCTACAATGAGCAGTTCTTC. It encodes CATSPSYNEQFF.

V and J are TRBV9 and TRBJ1-1; D is perhaps TRBD1 (5 bases). V was cut by 0 bases and J by 10 bases, with 16 bases left in between. In germline, CDR1 is SGDLS, CDR2 YYNGEE. This CDR3 has 14 amino acids. CDR3 nucleotides: TGTGCCAGCAGCGTAGGGTCGGGACTTTGGAGAGCTTTCTTT. This translates into CASSVGSGLWRAFF.

The chain has TRBV3-1 and TRBJ1-2; D gene uncertain. V was trimmed by 3 bases and J by 8 bases, leaving 19 bases between them. Germline-derived CDR1 and CDR2 are LGHDT and YNNKEL (reference sequence). The CDR3 has 15 residues. The CDR3 spells CASSQLRNSRRGYTF. The CDR3 DNA reads as TGTGCCAGCAGCCAGTTGCGGAACTCCAGGAGGGGCTACACCTTC. Full variable domain (remainder filled in from reference TRBV3-1 and TRBJ1-2): DTAVSQTPKYLVTQMGNDKSIKCEQNLGHDTMYWYKQDSKKFLKIMFSYNNKELIINETVPNRFSPKSPDKAHLNLHINSLELGDSAVYFCASSQLRNSRRGYTFGSGTRLTVV.

The J gene is TRBJ2-3, the V gene TRBV7-9; maybe TRBD2 (5 bases). This CDR3 has 12 residues. Deletions cut 5 bases from V and 5 bases from J, with 8 bases between. Germline V gives CDR1 SEHNR, CDR2 FQNEAQ (reference sequence). The CDR3 DNA reads as TGTGCCAGCAGCCCGGGGTTAGATACGCAGTATTTT. This translates into CASSPGLDTQYF. The full variable domain, rest sourced from reference TRBV7-9 and TRBJ2-3, is DTGVSQNPRHKITKRGQNVTFRCDPISEHNRLYWYRQTLGQGPEFLTYFQNEAQLEKSRLLSDRFSAERPKGSFSTLEIQRTEQGDSAMYLCASSPGLDTQYFGPGTRLTVL.

The table lists this clonotype with a few counts. The V and J genes are TRBV4-1 and TRBJ2-7; 12 bases are shared with TRBD2. Trimming at V came to 1 base and at J to 2 bases, leaving 6 bases not matched to a gene. The germline V gene has CDR1 MGHRA and CDR2 YSYEKL. The CDR3 totals 17 residues. CDR3 coding DNA: TGCGCCAGCAGCCAAGGCCGACTAGCGGGGGCCCCCTACGAGCAGTACTTC. It specifies CASSQGRLAGAPYEQYF.

This clonotype was seen only a few times. This chain joins TRBV12-3 or TRBV12-4 and TRBJ2-2, with 8 bases identical to TRBD2. The CDR3 is made up of 16 amino acids. The trim removed 6 bases at V and 1 base at J, leaving 7 bases unmatched. CDR3 region: CASSTGTRGNTGELFF. The CDR3 DNA is TGTGCCAGCAGCACCGGGACTAGAGGGAACACCGGGGAGCTGTTTTTT.

The rearrangement uses TRBV24-1 and TRBJ2-7; 12 bases fit TRBD2. The J segment lost 7 bases and the V segment lost 3 bases, leaving 9 bases of the junction unmatched. This CDR3 has 16 residues. The germline CDR1 and CDR2 sequences are KGHDR and SFDVKD. The chain's CDR3 is CATSDPALAGGREQYF. The CDR3 nucleotides are TGTGCCACCAGTGATCCGGCACTAGCGGGAGGTCGTGAGCAGTACTTC.

This clonotype has more than one count but fewer than ten. V is TRBV12-3 or TRBV12-4 and J is TRBJ2-7; 9 positions match TRBD2. The J segment lost 2 bases and the V segment lost 2 bases, leaving 4 bases of the junction unmatched. The CDR3 sequence is 15 residues long. CDR3 amino acids: CASSLPSGTPYEQYF. The CDR3 bases are TGTGCCAGCAGTTTACCTAGCGGGACCCCCTACGAGCAGTACTTC.

This clonotype has only a few counts. This sequence joins TRBV14 and TRBJ2-7, with TRBD1 identical over 8 bases. Germline V gene data show CDR1 as SGHDN and CDR2 as FVKESK. Trimming took 5 bases from V and 3 from J; bases not matched to a gene: 12. The CDR3 runs 16 residues. The CDR3: CASSATWDRSYYEQYF. CDR3 in DNA: TGTGCCAGCAGCGCTACTTGGGACAGGAGTTACTACGAGCAGTACTTC.

This rearrangement joins TRBV19 to TRBJ1-1, with D hard to call. The germline CDR1 and CDR2 sequences are LNHDA and SQIVND (reference sequence). With 7 bases removed from V and 0 bases from J, the gap between germline ends came to 12 bases. The length of the CDR3 is 14 residues. The CDR3 loop is CASKVGSLNTEAFF. The CDR3, as DNA: TGTGCCAGTAAAGTTGGCAGTTTGAACACTGAAGCTTTCTTT.

A few counts support this clonotype. The chain carries TRBV12-3 or TRBV12-4 and TRBJ1-5; a possible D gene is TRBD1 (6 bases). V was cut by 6 bases and J by 2 bases, with 14 bases left in between. The CDR3 contains 15 residues. CDR3 amino acids: CASRFLSGGNQPQHF. CDR3 DNA sequence: TGTGCCAGCAGATTCCTGTCAGGGGGCAATCAGCCCCAGCATTTT.

This rearrangement joins TRBV29-1 to TRBJ1-1; D is possibly TRBD1 (6 bases). Trimming removed 6 bases from V and 11 bases from J, with 19 bases in between. Looked up from germline, CDR1 is SQVTM and CDR2 is ANQGSEA. CDR3 size: 12 residues. CDR3: CSVLINRVSAFF. CDR3 nucleotides: TGCAGCGTCCTAATAAACAGGGTATCGGCTTTCTTT.

This sequence joins TRBV4-3 and TRBJ2-2, with D possibly matching TRBD2 (6 bases). The V gene's germline CDR1 is LGHNA and CDR2 YSLEER. The CDR3 has 18 amino acids. Trimming stripped 4 bases from V and 5 bases from J, with 23 bases between. In DNA form, the CDR3 reads TGCGCCAGCAGCCGGGGAGGAGCTGGTAGCCTTCCGACCGGGGAGCTGTTTTTT. This sequence encodes CASSRGGAGSLPTGELFF.

J is TRBJ2-3 and V is TRBV24-1; 7 bases map to TRBD1. The length of the CDR3 is 15 residues. CDR1 is KGHDR and CDR2 is SFDVKD in the germline V gene. After removal of 2 bases from V and 2 bases from J, the junction contained 3 bases not matched to a gene. This chain's CDR3 is CATSDSGTATDTQYF. The CDR3 coding sequence is TGTGCCACCAGTGATTCCGGGACAGCCACAGATACGCAGTATTTT.

This clonotype was found a few times. The V gene is TRBV18, the J gene TRBJ1-2, with 7 bases aligning to TRBD1. V lost 2 bases and J lost 4; bases outside the gene matches: 7. There are 15 residues in the CDR3. Germline V lookup: CDR1 KGHSH, CDR2 LQKENI. CDR3 nucleotide sequence: TGTGCCAGCTCACCAGGGACAGAGAACCTCTATGGCTACACCTTC. This encodes CASSPGTENLYGYTF.

This clonotype was observed a few times. The chain couples TRBV2 to TRBJ2-5; a possible D gene is TRBD2 (5 bases). V lost 6 bases and J lost 4, with 18 bases in between. CDR3 length: 15 residues. The germline CDR1 and CDR2 sequences are SNHLY and FYNNEI. CDR3 amino acids: CASSRRGSEGETQYF. The CDR3 DNA sequence: TGTGCCAGCAGCCGACGGGGTAGCGAGGGAGAGACCCAGTACTTC.

A few counts support this clonotype. The CDR3 DNA is TGTGCCAGCAGAGCCTGGGACAGAAGCACAGATACGCAGTATTTT. Translating gives CASRAWDRSTDTQYF. This chain links TRBV6-1 with TRBJ2-3; 7 nucleotides match TRBD1. V shed 6 bases and J 0 bases; nucleotides not matched to a gene: 6. CDR3 length: 15 residues. CDR1 is MNHNS and CDR2 is SASEGT in the germline V gene.

The V and J genes are TRBV20-1 and TRBJ1-6; 9 bases map to TRBD1. Trimming removed 5 bases from V and 8 bases from J; junction bases left unmatched: 7. Germline-derived CDR1 and CDR2 are DFQATT and SNEGSKA (reference sequence). CDR3 size: 14 residues. The CDR3 DNA follows: TGCAGTGCTGTCCGGGACAGGGTGGATTCACCCCTCCACTTT. It specifies CSAVRDRVDSPLHF.

This clonotype has a handful of counts. The chain couples TRBV25-1 to TRBJ1-1; D perhaps matches TRBD1 (5 bases). CDR1 is MGHDK and CDR2 is SYGVNS in the germline V gene. The CDR3 contains 15 residues. Trimming removed 3 bases from V and 1 base from J, with 12 bases in between. In DNA, the CDR3 is TGTGCCAGCAGTGAGGCAGGCAGGGAGAACACTGAAGCTTTCTTT. Translated, it gives CASSEAGRENTEAFF.

The V gene is TRBV6-5, the J gene TRBJ2-7; 7 nucleotides line up with TRBD2. The ends lost 2 bases at V and 2 bases at J; junction bases unmatched: 6. Germline-derived CDR1 and CDR2 are MNHEY and SVGAGI. This CDR3 contains 15 residues. The CDR3 nucleotides read TGTGCCAGCAGTTACCGGGACGCGGGAGCCTACGAGCAGTACTTC. Amino acid sequence: CASSYRDAGAYEQYF.

V usage is TRBV6-1 and J usage is TRBJ2-1; 7 bases agree with TRBD1. Per germline, CDR1 MNHNS and CDR2 SASEGT. The CDR3 spans 15 residues. Trimming at V came to 6 bases and at J to 10 bases, leaving 15 bases not matched to a gene. CDR3 in amino acids: CASRGTGDLRGEQFF. CDR3 in DNA: TGTGCCAGCAGGGGAACAGGGGACCTCCGCGGGGAGCAGTTCTTC.

This clonotype was observed a handful of times. J is TRBJ2-4 and V is TRBV9, with D maybe TRBD2 (5 bases). Between the trimmed V and J ends, which lost 0 bases and 2 bases, there was a span of 12 bases. This CDR3 is 16 amino acids long. Germline lookup yields CDR1 SGDLS and CDR2 YYNGEE. The CDR3 bases are TGTGCCAGCAGCGTAGCAGCCGGCGGGCCCAAAAACATTCAGTACTTC. Amino acids: CASSVAAGGPKNIQYF.

CDR3 loop: CASRNSGTAKNIQYF. The DNA for the CDR3 is TGTGCCAGCAGGAATAGCGGGACGGCCAAAAACATTCAGTACTTC. The gene calls are TRBV12-3 or TRBV12-4 and TRBJ2-4; 8 bases fit TRBD2. This CDR3 region has 15 residues. V shed 6 bases, J shed 1 base, and the junction held 5 bases outside the gene matches.

This clonotype was detected many times. The rearrangement uses TRBV12-3 or TRBV12-4 and TRBJ2-4; TRBD1 is a possible D gene (6 bases). Trimming removed 3 bases from V and 7 bases from J, with 13 bases in between. This CDR3 is 14 amino acids long. The CDR3 loop reads CASSFGQGNNIQYF. The CDR3 DNA is TGTGCCAGCAGTTTCGGGCAGGGGAATAACATTCAGTACTTC.